Listed here are 28 T cell receptor beta chains from one sample, sequenced in a study of CD8 T cells in Susac syndrome. Reverse transcription of 0.5 to 1 ug RNA was performed with random hexamers. TCRdb used MiXCR to reprocess the immunoSEQ multiplex PCR reads, holding one entry per CDR3 protein. The sample has approximately 190,000 distinct CDR3 sequences; 90% to 95% are singletons. Sequencing was performed on CD4+ T cells from PBMCs. The source is a human donor with Susac syndrome.

The chain's CDR3 is CASSVGQGGYEQYF. In nucleotides, the CDR3 is TGTGCCAGCAGCGTGGGACAGGGCGGTTACGAGCAGTACTTC. The chain links TRBV9 to TRBJ2-7; TRBD1 matches 9 bases. With V trimmed by 2 bases and J by 4 bases, 4 bases remained unmatched. The CDR3 sequence is 14 residues long. Germline CDR1 is SGDLS and CDR2 is YYNGEE.

The chain carries TRBV7-2 and TRBJ1-2, with D unresolved. The CDR3 runs to 16 residues. Trimming took off 1 base at V and 6 bases at J, with 18 bases between the two ends. The germline V gene encodes CDR1 SGHTA and CDR2 FQGNSA. The CDR3 protein is CASSLGGSRRGDGYTF. The CDR3 coding sequence is TGTGCCAGCAGCTTAGGGGGATCTAGAAGAGGTGATGGCTACACCTTC. The whole variable domain, filled in from reference TRBV7-2 and TRBJ1-2, reads GAGVSQSPSNKVTEKGKDVELRCDPISGHTALYWYRQSLGQGLEFLIYFQGNSAPDKSGLPSDRFSAERTGGSVSTLTIQRTQQEDSAVYLCASSLGGSRRGDGYTFGSGTRLTVV.

The chain links TRBV28 to TRBJ2-2; D possibly corresponds to TRBD2 (5 bases). The CDR3 is made up of 16 amino acids. Trimming stripped 2 bases from V and 1 base from J, with 11 bases between. Germline CDR1 and CDR2: MDHEN and SYDVKM. The CDR3 spells CASSLGSGLNTGELFF. In DNA, the CDR3 is TGTGCCAGCAGTTTAGGGTCTGGACTGAACACCGGGGAGCTGTTTTTT.

The chain combines TRBV5-1 with TRBJ1-4; D is possibly TRBD1 (5 bases). The CDR3 is 14 amino acids. The V end lost 3 bases, the J end lost 4 bases, and 10 bases lay between the germline ends. CDR1 is SGHRS and CDR2 is YFSETQ in the germline V gene. CDR3 bases: TGCGCCAGCAGCTGGGGACGGGATAATGAAAAACTGTTTTTT. It yields the protein CASSWGRDNEKLFF. Full variable domain (rest looked up from reference TRBV5-1 and TRBJ1-4): KAGVTQTPRYLIKTRGQQVTLSCSPISGHRSVSWYQQTPGQGLQFLFEYFSETQRNKGNFPGRFSGRQFSNSRSEMNVSTLELGDSALYLCASSWGRDNEKLFFGSGTQLSVL.

The chain combines TRBV9 with TRBJ1-5, with 7 bases lining up with TRBD1. Germline assignment: CDR1 SGDLS and CDR2 YYNGEE. V was clipped by 3 bases and J by 6 bases; unmatched bases: 9. The CDR3 loop spans 15 amino acids. The CDR3 DNA reads as TGTGCCAGCAGCGAAACAGGGGAAGTTACTCAGCCCCAGCATTTT. Amino acid sequence: CASSETGEVTQPQHF. The whole variable domain, remainder taken from reference TRBV9 and TRBJ1-5, is DSGVTQTPKHLITATGQRVTLRCSPRSGDLSVYWYQQSLDQGLQFLIQYYNGEERAKGNILERFSAQQFPDLHSELNLSSLELGDSALYFCASSETGEVTQPQHFGDGTRLSIL.

This rearrangement joins TRBV2 to TRBJ2-7, with no clear D. V dropped 6 bases and J dropped 6 bases, with 9 bases sitting between them. This CDR3 comprises 11 residues. CDR1 is SNHLY, CDR2 FYNNEI, per germline. This chain's CDR3 is CASRVAGEQYF. In nucleotides, the CDR3 is TGTGCCAGCAGAGTGGCCGGCGAGCAGTACTTC.

This chain connects TRBV7-9 to TRBJ1-1, with 8 bases matching TRBD1. The CDR3 loop spans 16 amino acids. J lost 6 bases, V lost 5 bases, and 14 bases had no gene match. Germline V gene lookup returns CDR1 SEHNR and CDR2 FQNEAQ (reference sequence). The CDR3 loop is CASSRSTGAPVSEAFF. The DNA of the CDR3 is TGTGCCAGCAGCCGTTCGACAGGGGCGCCGGTGTCTGAAGCTTTCTTT.

The J gene is TRBJ2-1, the V gene TRBV4-1, with D possibly matching TRBD2 (7 bases). This CDR3 comprises 16 residues. The germline V gene has CDR1 MGHRA and CDR2 YSYEKL. V was pared by 2 bases and J by 3 bases, with 14 bases between. CDR3 sequence: CASSQIGRGGYNEQFF. CDR3 DNA sequence: TGCGCCAGCAGCCAAATAGGGAGGGGGGGCTACAATGAGCAGTTCTTC.

The CDR3 sequence is CASRPDSISDTQYF. CDR3 sequence (DNA): TGCGCCAGCCGCCCGGACAGTATTAGCGATACGCAGTATTTT. The rearrangement uses TRBV5-1 and TRBJ2-3; tentatively, D is TRBD1 (6 bases). The length of the CDR3 is 14 residues. V lost 7 bases and J 6 bases, leaving 18 bases between the germline ends. Per germline, CDR1 SGHRS and CDR2 YFSETQ.

The V and J genes are TRBV6-1 and TRBJ2-5; TRBD2 might be the D (7 bases). Germline assignment: CDR1 MNHNS and CDR2 SASEGT. The CDR3 covers 15 residues. V lost 11 bases and J lost 4, with 23 bases in between. The chain's CDR3 is CAGQLAGGQGETQYF. The CDR3 DNA reads TGTGCCGGCCAACTAGCCGGGGGGCAGGGAGAGACCCAGTACTTC.

V is TRBV6-5 and J is TRBJ2-2; D perhaps matches TRBD2 (6 bases). Looked up from germline, CDR1 is MNHEY and CDR2 is SVGAGI. This CDR3 is 15 amino acids long. V was shortened by 8 bases and J by 6 bases, with 19 bases between the two germline ends. CDR3 sequence (DNA): TGTGCCAGCCCCTTGCGTTGGGGGGAAGCCGGGGAGCTGTTTTTT. Translating gives CASPLRWGEAGELFF.

The chain is built from TRBV27 and TRBJ1-5, with 7 nucleotides matching TRBD1. CDR1 is MNHEY and CDR2 is SMNVEV in the germline V gene (reference sequence). Germline trimming cut 6 bases from V and 6 bases from J; bases unmatched to any gene: 5. This CDR3 has 13 amino acids. The CDR3 is CASSRQGAQPQHF. CDR3 nucleotides: TGTGCCAGCAGCCGACAGGGTGCTCAGCCCCAGCATTTT.

The V and J genes are TRBV2 and TRBJ2-3; D is perhaps TRBD2 (6 bases). The CDR3 is 14 amino acids. From germline, CDR1 is SNHLY and CDR2 FYNNEI. Trimming left V 3 bases short and J 2 bases short, with 9 bases between. The CDR3 region has the DNA TGTGCCAGCAGTGAGGGGGGATACACAGATACGCAGTATTTT. Translation gives CASSEGGYTDTQYF. The entire variable domain, with the rest obtained from reference TRBV2 and TRBJ2-3, is as follows: EPEVTQTPSHQVTQMGQEVILRCVPISNHLYFYWYRQILGQKVEFLVSFYNNEISEKSEIFDDQFSVERPDGSNFTLKIRSTKLEDSAMYFCASSEGGYTDTQYFGPGTRLTVL.

This clonotype was counted a few times. This rearrangement joins TRBV20-1 to TRBJ1-1, with TRBD1 matching over 8 bases. V was pared by 4 bases and J by 1 base, with 2 bases of the junction left unmatched. The CDR3 totals 13 residues. Germline CDR1 and CDR2: DFQATT and SNEGSKA (reference sequence). In DNA form, the CDR3 reads TGCAGTGCTACCGGACAGGGGAACACTGAAGCTTTCTTT. Protein product: CSATGQGNTEAFF.

This CDR3 is CASSQDPAVATDTQYF. The CDR3, as DNA: TGTGCCAGCAGCCAAGATCCGGCGGTAGCCACAGATACGCAGTATTTT. The rearrangement links TRBV4-2 to TRBJ2-3; D is unclear. Trimming left V 0 bases short and J 2 bases short, with 12 bases between. Per germline, CDR1 LGHNA and CDR2 YNFKEQ. The CDR3 is 16 amino acids.

The CDR3 DNA sequence: TGTGCCAGCAGCTTGGGTGGACAGGGAAGGAGCTACACCTTC. Its translation: CASSLGGQGRSYTF. The V gene is TRBV5-4, the J gene TRBJ1-2; 8 bases are a match to TRBD1. V lost 0 bases and J lost 9; bases outside the gene matches: 7. The CDR3 runs 14 residues. Germline-derived CDR1 and CDR2 are SGHNT and YYREEE (reference sequence).

This chain links TRBV30 with TRBJ1-5; D is undetermined. The CDR3 consists of 13 residues. V shed 1 base and J shed 4 bases, with 8 bases lying between them. Germline lookup yields CDR1 GTSNPN and CDR2 SVGIG (reference sequence). In nucleotides, the CDR3 is TGTGCCTGGAGTGGGTCAGTGAATCAGCCCCAGCATTTT. Amino acid sequence: CAWSGSVNQPQHF.

V gene TRBV29-1 combines with J gene TRBJ2-1; D is possibly TRBD2 (7 bases). Germline values: CDR1 SQVTM, CDR2 ANQGSEA. This CDR3 is 13 amino acids long. V was pared by 8 bases and J by 4 bases, with 15 bases between. The CDR3 loop is CSTRGAGYNEQFF. CDR3 nucleotide sequence: TGCAGCACTCGGGGGGCAGGGTACAATGAGCAGTTCTTC.

The chain combines TRBV11-2 with TRBJ2-1, with D perhaps matching TRBD1 (5 bases). The V and J ends lost 1 base and 5 bases respectively, with 18 bases between them. Germline-derived CDR1 and CDR2 are SGHAT and FQNNGV. CDR3 size: 17 residues. The CDR3 nucleotides are TGTGCCAGCAGCTTAGTTATGTCAGGGTTTTTCGACAATGAGCAGTTCTTC. The encoded protein is CASSLVMSGFFDNEQFF.

The J gene is TRBJ1-1, the V gene TRBV20-1; 9 bases fit TRBD1. This CDR3 is built from 14 residues. Germline V gene lookup returns CDR1 DFQATT and CDR2 SNEGSKA (reference sequence). J gave up 0 bases and V 5 bases, and 4 bases lay outside the gene matches. The CDR3 region is CSAAWTGVNTEAFF. CDR3 nucleotide sequence: TGCAGTGCTGCGTGGACAGGGGTGAACACTGAAGCTTTCTTT.

The V and J genes are TRBV5-4 and TRBJ2-7; possibly TRBD1 or TRBD2 for D (5 bases each). The V gene lost 3 bases and the J gene lost 2 bases, with 12 bases spanning the gap. The CDR3 is 14 residues long. Germline CDR1 SGHNT, CDR2 YYREEE (reference sequence). For the CDR3, the DNA is TGTGCCAGCAGCTCCGCGGGCAGGGCCTACGAGCAGTACTTC. Residues: CASSSAGRAYEQYF.

J is TRBJ2-1 and V is TRBV7-3, with TRBD1 matching over 7 bases. J was trimmed by 4 bases and V by 4 bases; bases with no gene match: 7. Germline V lookup: CDR1 SGHTA, CDR2 FQGTGA. The CDR3 sequence is 15 residues long. DNA of the CDR3: TGTGCCAGCAGCTCTAAGGGGGCGAATTACAATGAGCAGTTCTTC. Amino acids: CASSSKGANYNEQFF.

The genes are TRBV2 and TRBJ1-2, with unresolved D. V lost 7 bases, J lost 4 bases, and 7 bases lay in between. CDR1 is SNHLY, CDR2 FYNNEI, per germline. The CDR3 is made up of 11 amino acids. The DNA for the CDR3 is TGTGCCAGCATCCAGAGCTATGGCTACACCTTC. Translating gives CASIQSYGYTF.

This chain connects TRBV21-1 to TRBJ2-7; TRBD1, as called in the table, went unchecked against the DNA. TRBV21-1 is a documented pseudogene. This CDR3 is 14 amino acids long. The CDR3, as DNA: TGTGCCAGCAGCAAAGCGCCCGGGGACTACGAGCAGTACTTC. Protein sequence: CASSKAPGDYEQYF.

This clonotype was seen only a few times. The gene calls are TRBV5-1 and TRBJ2-7; D gene ambiguous. The V and J ends lost 0 bases and 9 bases respectively, with 16 bases between them. Germline CDR1 is SGHRS and CDR2 is YFSETQ. The CDR3 contains 14 residues. CDR3 sequence reads: CASSLVDRNYGQYF. As DNA, the CDR3 is TGCGCCAGCAGCTTGGTAGATCGGAATTATGGGCAGTACTTC.

This clonotype was recorded once. The chain employs TRBV6-4 and TRBJ2-1, with 9 bases fitting TRBD1. The germline V gene has CDR1 MRHNA and CDR2 SNTAGT. Trimming removed 3 bases from V and 1 base from J; junction bases left unmatched: 1. There are 15 residues in the CDR3. Here the CDR3 reads CASSEGQGSYNEQFF. CDR3 coding DNA: TGTGCCAGCAGTGAGGGACAGGGATCCTACAATGAGCAGTTCTTC.

V gene TRBV3-1 combines with J gene TRBJ2-2; D unresolved. Germline CDR1 is LGHDT and CDR2 is YNNKEL (reference sequence). V lost 1 base, J lost 7 bases, and 13 bases lay in between. The CDR3 contains 15 residues. For the CDR3, the DNA is TGTGCCAGCAGCCAAGCTATTCGAATGAGCGGGGAGCTGTTTTTT. As protein: CASSQAIRMSGELFF.

The chain recombines TRBV4-1 with TRBJ2-5; 9 positions agree with TRBD2. This CDR3 comprises 18 residues. Germline V CDR1 and CDR2: MGHRA, YSYEKL. V gave up 0 bases and J gave up 6 bases; unmatched junction bases: 14. The DNA for the CDR3 is TGCGCCAGCAGCCAAGATCCGGGCGGGGGGGCCATTTGGAAGACCCAGTACTTC. This translates into CASSQDPGGGAIWKTQYF.